The present T cell receptor (beta chain) was sequenced within a study of cytomegalovirus exposure and HLA in healthy donors. The repertoire was sequenced with immunoSEQ multiplex PCR; TCRdb's copy has only in-frame clones and lacks some. This sample has 140,000 to 150,000 clones; 94% occur once, and the top ten carry approximately 1.8%. V lost 3 bases and J lost 5, with 9 bases in between. This CDR3 is 12 amino acids long. Germline loops: CDR1 SGHRS, CDR2 YFSETQ. This chain links TRBV5-1 with TRBJ2-7; D is unclear. The sequence was collected from a man aged 18 to 30 in good health and CMV-seropositive. Sequenced: PBMCs. CDR3 residues: CASSSQYDEQYF. CDR3 in DNA: TGCGCCAGCAGCTCGCAGTACGACGAGCAGTACTTC.